This T cell receptor (beta chain) was recorded in a study of blood T cell repertoires in COVID-19. Seattle patients were enrolled while actively infected and followed longitudinally. Trimming removed 5 bases from V and 4 bases from J; junction bases left unmatched: 7. CDR1 and CDR2 (germline): SEHNR, FQNEAQ (reference sequence). This CDR3 region has 14 residues. Original processing methods: It was from reference gene primer amplification that nucleated cell counts were estimated. Using immunoSEQ multiplex PCR, the repertoire was profiled, and TCRdb retains in-frame clones only, with some absent. The V and J calls and clone size come from that table; D and trimming were worked out from the DNA. The table records roughly 180,000 clones, roughly 83% of them present only once.

This TCR was sampled from a woman between 40 and 55 years old with COVID-19, enrolled during active disease. Sequenced: peripheral blood. The chain couples TRBV7-9 to TRBJ1-2; 7 bases align to TRBD1. The CDR3 DNA is TGTGCCAGCAGCCACGAGACAGGGAGCTATGGCTACACCTTC. Amino acid sequence: CASSHETGSYGYTF.